This T cell receptor beta chain was documented in a study of blood T cell repertoires in COVID-19. About the research overall: Researchers got acute and convalescent COVID-19 samples from the United States, Italy and Spain. PBMCs, B-cell-depleted T cells, or T cells were the source of the cDNA or gDNA that made up the material.

The authors' processing: How many nucleated cells were present was estimated from reference gene primer amplification. Clones were sequenced by immunoSEQ multiplex PCR, and TCRdb holds only the in-frame ones, with some missing. V, J and clone size derive from that table, while D and trimming were established from the DNA sequence. Found here are fewer than 350,000 clones, about 86% of them singletons; the top ten hold roughly 2.9%. Germline CDR1 and CDR2: KGHSH and LQKENI. V was trimmed by 2 bases and J by 6 bases, leaving 13 bases between them. CDR3 length: 15 residues. This clone has just a few counts.

V and J are TRBV18 and TRBJ2-2; D gene unclear. The sample comprised peripheral blood. The TCR was taken from a woman aged 55 to 70 with active or convalescent COVID-19. This chain's CDR3 is CASSPVNPVAGELFF. DNA for the CDR3: TGTGCCAGCTCACCAGTAAACCCGGTGGCCGGGGAGCTGTTTTTT. Supplemented by reference TRBV18 and TRBJ2-2, the full variable domain reads NAGVMQNPRHLVRRRGQEARLRCSPMKGHSHVYWYRQLPEEGLKFMVYLQKENIIDESGMPKERFSAEFPKEGPSILRIQQVVRGDSAAYFCASSPVNPVAGELFFGEGSRLTVL.